This TCR beta chain originates from a study of blood T cell repertoires in COVID-19. CDR1 is GTSNPN, CDR2 SVGIG, per germline (reference sequence). CDR3 length: 11 amino acids. V shed 5 bases, J shed 6 bases, and the junction held 3 bases outside the gene matches. Produced via immunoSEQ multiplex PCR; TCRdb's table is partial and in-frame only. This table has 180,000 or so clones, about 85% appearing once. Sequencing used peripheral blood. The V and J genes are TRBV30 and TRBJ1-2; TRBD1 matches 7 bases. This TCR came from a man between 18 and 35 years old with acute or convalescent COVID-19. CDR3 sequence: CAWSTGNGYTF. The CDR3 coding sequence is TGTGCCTGGTCGACAGGGAATGGCTACACCTTC.